This TCR beta chain derives from a study of cytomegalovirus exposure and HLA in healthy donors. Points on this clone: Antigen specificity is unknown.

The PCR was carried out with 60 Vbeta primers and 13 Jbeta primers. Sequencing used immunoSEQ multiplex PCR; TCRdb keeps in-frame clones, though not all of them. Of about 90,000 clones in the sample, less than 85% were seen once. Study-level results: Published work reported that the classifier diagnosed cytomegalovirus status with high specificity and sensitivity. Follow-up analysis later connected one missense variant in DCLRE1C with trimming of TCR beta V- and J-genes. Most TCR beta V segments were productive about 87% or about 30% of the time in an earlier analysis.

The sequencing input was PBMCs. The TCR sequence derives from a man between 18 and 29 years old in good health and CMV-seronegative.

CDR3 residues: CAWSVQTSGRAKLFF. Written as DNA, the CDR3 is TGTGCCTGGAGTGTACAGACTAGCGGGAGAGCTAAGCTGTTTTTT. The chain is built from TRBV30 and TRBJ2-2, with 12 bases fitting TRBD2. The V and J ends lost 0 bases and 12 bases, in that order; junction bases with no gene match: 8. This CDR3 is 15 amino acids long. From germline, CDR1 is GTSNPN and CDR2 SVGIG (reference sequence). Variable domain in full (rest from reference TRBV30 and TRBJ2-2): SQTIHQWPATLVQPVGSPLSLECTVEGTSNPNLYWYRQAAGRGLQLLFYSVGIGQISSEVPQNLSASRPQDRQFILSSKKLLLSDSGFYLCAWSVQTSGRAKLFFGEGSRLTVL.